Only a few counts were recorded for the clone carrying this TCR beta chain. Antigen: not known. Some clones are missing from TCRdb's copy, which holds only in-frame ones; the method was immunoSEQ multiplex PCR. The sample comprises roughly 120,000 clones, roughly 87% of which are singletons, and around 3% rests with the top ten. This record comes from a study of T cell responses to AZD1222 COVID-19 vaccine. Study overall: Second doses that came at about 4 or about 12 weeks were put together.

The V gene's germline CDR1 is LNHDA and CDR2 SQIVND (reference sequence). The CDR3 extends over 16 amino acids. V was shortened by 4 bases and J by 1 base, with 16 bases between the two germline ends. The study, taken as a whole, reports: Only a handful of AZD1222 recipients tested seropositive at baseline. Mostly white British, mostly female donors; authors suggested clonal diversity may be underestimated. As reported, nearly half of all spike-specific TCRs target variant regions that are unmutated.

This chain joins TRBV19 and TRBJ1-2; maybe TRBD1 (5 bases). The sequence was collected from an adult in good health. The source was peripheral blood, collected on day 0 of AZD1222 vaccination. The chain's CDR3 is CASSTSHGGINYGYTF. DNA for the CDR3: TGTGCCAGTAGTACTTCCCATGGGGGGATTAACTATGGCTACACCTTC. Drawing the rest from reference TRBV19 and TRBJ1-2, the complete variable domain is DGGITQSPKYLFRKEGQNVTLSCEQNLNHDAMYWYRQDPGQGLRLIYYSQIVNDFQKGDIAEGYSVSREKKESFPLTVTSAQKNPTAFYLCASSTSHGGINYGYTFGSGTRLTVV.